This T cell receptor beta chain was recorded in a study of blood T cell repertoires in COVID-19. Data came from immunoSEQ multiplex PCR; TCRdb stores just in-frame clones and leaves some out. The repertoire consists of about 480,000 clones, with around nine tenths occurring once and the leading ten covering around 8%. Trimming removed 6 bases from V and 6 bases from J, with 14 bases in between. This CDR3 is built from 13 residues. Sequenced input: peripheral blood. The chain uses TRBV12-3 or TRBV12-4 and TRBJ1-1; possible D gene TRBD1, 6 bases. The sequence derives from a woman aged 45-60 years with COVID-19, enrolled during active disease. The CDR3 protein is CASRDTTGPEAFF. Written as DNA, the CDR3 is TGTGCCAGCAGAGACACGACAGGCCCTGAAGCTTTCTTT.